This TCR beta chain came from a study of cytomegalovirus exposure and HLA in healthy donors. Researchers ran the PCR with 60 Vbeta and 13 Jbeta primers. TCRdb's copy holds only in-frame clones and misses some; the assay was immunoSEQ multiplex PCR. This specimen shows 150,000 to 200,000 clones; the ten leading clones hold under 2.5%. The V gene's germline CDR1 is SGHTA and CDR2 FQGNSA. Trimming took 2 bases from V and 4 from J, leaving 11 bases between them. CDR3 size: 14 residues. This sequence originates from a man in his thirties or forties in good health and CMV-seronegative. This chain joins TRBV7-2 and TRBJ1-1; a possible D gene is TRBD1 (5 bases). Specimen: PBMCs. The CDR3 nucleotides read TGTGCCAGCAGCTTAAGAAGGGGCCCCACTGAAGCTTTCTTT. Amino acid sequence: CASSLRRGPTEAFF.